This passage covers 18 T cell receptor beta chains from one sample sequenced in a study of blood T cell repertoires in COVID-19. Repertoires were generated with immunoSEQ multiplex PCR, while TCRdb's copy carries only in-frame clones and drops some. In the table there are under 80,000 clones, approximately 90% of which are singletons. What was sequenced was peripheral blood. The receptor set was obtained from a man between 65 and 85 years old with active or convalescent COVID-19.

The chain has TRBV28 and TRBJ1-2, with TRBD1 identical over 7 bases. V lost 2 bases and J lost 7; bases outside the gene matches: 1. This CDR3 spans 12 amino acids. Looked up from germline, CDR1 is MDHEN and CDR2 is SYDVKM. In DNA, the CDR3 is TGTGCCAGCAGTTTAGCAGGGGGTGGCTACACCTTC. Its protein product is CASSLAGGGYTF.

This clone was seen only a few times. The chain recombines TRBV19 with TRBJ2-7; 7 nucleotides line up with TRBD1. J was trimmed by 1 base and V by 5 bases; bases with no gene match: 8. Germline-derived CDR1 and CDR2 are LNHDA and SQIVND (reference sequence). The CDR3 is 15 residues long. CDR3 nucleotide sequence: TGTGCCAGTAGTCCAGACAGGGCGCATTCCTACGAGCAGTACTTC. This codes for CASSPDRAHSYEQYF.

The rearrangement joins TRBV24-1 to TRBJ2-7; 10 bases agree with TRBD1. Germline trimming cut 3 bases from V and 8 bases from J; bases unmatched to any gene: 3. Per the germline V gene, CDR1 is KGHDR and CDR2 is SFDVKD. This CDR3 has 13 residues. The CDR3 bases are TGTGCCACCAGTGATACGACAGGGGGCAAGCAGTACTTC. This translates into CATSDTTGGKQYF.

This clone was found once. The chain joins TRBV30 to TRBJ1-6; TRBD1 agrees at 8 bases. The CDR3 loop spans 15 amino acids. In germline, CDR1 is GTSNPN, CDR2 SVGIG (reference sequence). V shed 5 bases, J shed 1 base, and the junction held 4 bases outside the gene matches. CDR3 coding DNA: TGTGCCTGGCAAGGACAGGGATCCTATAATTCACCCCTCCACTTT. Amino acids: CAWQGQGSYNSPLHF.

This clone was recorded only once. The chain has TRBV7-2 and TRBJ2-1; 12 bases map to TRBD2. Germline V gives CDR1 SGHTA, CDR2 FQGNSA. The CDR3 runs to 16 residues. V dropped 5 bases and J dropped 4; count of bases not matched to a gene: 6. The CDR3 region is CASSNRGTSGYNEQFF. CDR3 coding DNA: TGTGCCAGCAGCAATAGGGGGACTAGCGGGTACAATGAGCAGTTCTTC.

This clone was picked up a small number of times. V gene TRBV5-6 combines with J gene TRBJ1-6; maybe TRBD1 (6 bases). CDR1 and CDR2 from the germline V gene are SGHDT and YYEEEE. The CDR3 has 15 amino acids. V dropped 6 bases and J dropped 8 bases, with 18 bases sitting between them. The DNA for the CDR3 is TGTGCCAGCACCCCCCAGGCAGGGGCCCATTCACCCCTCCACTTT. Translated: CASTPQAGAHSPLHF.

The chain uses TRBV24-1 and TRBJ1-2, with 10 bases that match TRBD1. The CDR3 runs to 14 residues. V lost 5 bases, J lost 6 bases, and 5 bases stayed unmatched. Germline V gene data show CDR1 as KGHDR and CDR2 as SFDVKD. CDR3 protein: CATSAGQGVHGYTF. As DNA, the CDR3 is TGTGCCACCAGTGCCGGACAGGGGGTCCATGGCTACACCTTC.

V usage is TRBV28 and J usage is TRBJ2-6; 9 bases fit TRBD1. V shed 7 bases and J 3 bases; nucleotides not matched to a gene: 4. CDR3 size: 15 residues. Germline-derived CDR1 and CDR2 are MDHEN and SYDVKM. CDR3 region: CASTTGGGGANVLTF. The CDR3 nucleotides read TGTGCCAGCACTACAGGGGGCGGTGGGGCCAACGTCCTGACTTTC. The variable domain in full, with the rest retrieved from reference TRBV28 and TRBJ2-6, is DVKVTQSSRYLVKRTGEKVFLECVQDMDHENMFWYRQDPGLGLRLIYFSYDVKMKEKGDIPEGYSVSREKKERFSLILESASTNQTSMYLCASTTGGGGANVLTFGAGSRLTVL.

The J gene is TRBJ1-1, the V gene TRBV7-8; the D is unclear. The CDR3 is made up of 13 amino acids. The germline V gene has CDR1 SGHVS and CDR2 FQNEAQ. V lost 1 base and J 4 bases, leaving 7 bases between the germline ends. The CDR3: CASSLGGVTEAFF. CDR3 sequence (DNA): TGTGCCAGCAGCTTAGGGGGAGTCACTGAAGCTTTCTTT. The full variable domain, its missing parts supplied by reference TRBV7-8 and TRBJ1-1, is GAGVSQSPRYKVAKRGQDVALRCDPISGHVSLFWYQQALGQGPEFLTYFQNEAQLDKSGLPSDRFFAERPEGSVSTLKIQRTQQEDSAVYLCASSLGGVTEAFFGQGTRLTVV.

The rearrangement links TRBV4-3 to TRBJ2-1, with TRBD2 identical over 8 bases. The germline gives CDR1 LGHNA, CDR2 YSLEER. The CDR3 has 15 residues. Trimming cost V 1 base and J 9 bases; bases outside gene matches: 8. In DNA, the CDR3 is TGCGCCAGCAGCCAAGTTGGGACTAGTCAGAGTGAGCAGTTCTTC. Amino acid sequence: CASSQVGTSQSEQFF.

V gene TRBV7-2 combines with J gene TRBJ2-5, with 7 bases aligning to TRBD1. Germline V CDR1 and CDR2: SGHTA, FQGNSA. The ends lost 1 base at V and 3 bases at J; junction bases unmatched: 2. This CDR3 has 14 amino acids. The DNA of the CDR3 is TGTGCCAGCAGCTTAGACAGGGGAGAAGAGACCCAGTACTTC. Protein: CASSLDRGEETQYF.

As DNA, the CDR3 is TGTGCCAGCAGTGCTCAGGGGAAAGAGACCCAGTACTTC. Its translation is CASSAQGKETQYF. The rearrangement links TRBV6-6 to TRBJ2-5; D is perhaps TRBD1 (6 bases). The CDR3 has 13 residues. The V end was cut by 5 bases, the J end by 3 bases, with 10 bases between. The germline V gene encodes CDR1 MNHNY and CDR2 SVGAGI (reference sequence).

This chain connects TRBV5-1 to TRBJ2-3; D may be TRBD2 (5 bases). Germline V gives CDR1 SGHRS, CDR2 YFSETQ. Trimming shortened V by 1 base and J by 4 bases, and 19 bases separated the two germline ends. This CDR3 region has 17 residues. The CDR3 DNA sequence: TGCGCCAGCAGCTTGAAGCGGTTAGGGTCCCGATCAGATACGCAGTATTTT. Protein sequence: CASSLKRLGSRSDTQYF.

V and J are TRBV7-9 and TRBJ1-5; 7 positions agree with TRBD1. With V trimmed by 5 bases and J by 3 bases, 13 bases remained unmatched. Germline CDR1 reads SEHNR; CDR2 reads FQNEAQ (reference sequence). The CDR3 extends over 17 amino acids. The CDR3 reads CASSRVGRQGFNQPQHF. CDR3 bases: TGTGCCAGCAGCCGGGTAGGGAGACAGGGATTCAATCAGCCCCAGCATTTT.

The CDR3 DNA sequence: TGTGCCAGCAGCTCGGGACTAGCGGGGATCTCCTACAATGAGCAGTTCTTC. Amino acid sequence: CASSSGLAGISYNEQFF. The genes are TRBV7-9 and TRBJ2-1; 13 bases are shared with TRBD2. Germline loops: CDR1 SEHNR, CDR2 FQNEAQ (reference sequence). With 4 bases clipped from V and 0 bases from J, the junction kept 3 bases outside the gene matches. CDR3 length: 17 amino acids.

CDR3: CASSPRLAGWNEQFF. CDR3 sequence (DNA): TGTGCCAGCAGCCCCCGACTAGCGGGATGGAATGAGCAGTTCTTC. The V gene is TRBV13, the J gene TRBJ2-1; the match to TRBD2 covers 11 bases. The length of the CDR3 is 15 residues. Germline CDR1 is PRHDT and CDR2 is FYEKMQ (reference sequence). V lost 5 bases to trimming and J lost 7 bases; unmatched junction nucleotides: 7.

The chain is built from TRBV18 and TRBJ1-1, with 7 positions matching TRBD1. V gave up 1 base and J gave up 2 bases; unmatched junction bases: 4. The CDR3 totals 15 residues. CDR1 and CDR2 (germline): KGHSH, LQKENI. The CDR3 region is CASSPLTGENTEAFF. Written as DNA, the CDR3 is TGTGCCAGCTCACCACTAACAGGGGAAAACACTGAAGCTTTCTTT. Complete variable domain (other parts from reference TRBV18 and TRBJ1-1): NAGVMQNPRHLVRRRGQEARLRCSPMKGHSHVYWYRQLPEEGLKFMVYLQKENIIDESGMPKERFSAEFPKEGPSILRIQQVVRGDSAAYFCASSPLTGENTEAFFGQGTRLTVV.

The J gene is TRBJ1-1, the V gene TRBV3-1 (or the pseudogene TRBV3-2), with unresolved D. In germline, CDR1 is LGHDT, CDR2 YNNKEL (reference sequence). There are 15 residues in the CDR3. Trimming removed 4 bases from V and 5 bases from J, with 17 bases in between. The CDR3 DNA is TGTGCCAGCAGCCTCGGGAACTTGGGAAGGACTGAAGCTTTCTTT. It encodes CASSLGNLGRTEAFF.